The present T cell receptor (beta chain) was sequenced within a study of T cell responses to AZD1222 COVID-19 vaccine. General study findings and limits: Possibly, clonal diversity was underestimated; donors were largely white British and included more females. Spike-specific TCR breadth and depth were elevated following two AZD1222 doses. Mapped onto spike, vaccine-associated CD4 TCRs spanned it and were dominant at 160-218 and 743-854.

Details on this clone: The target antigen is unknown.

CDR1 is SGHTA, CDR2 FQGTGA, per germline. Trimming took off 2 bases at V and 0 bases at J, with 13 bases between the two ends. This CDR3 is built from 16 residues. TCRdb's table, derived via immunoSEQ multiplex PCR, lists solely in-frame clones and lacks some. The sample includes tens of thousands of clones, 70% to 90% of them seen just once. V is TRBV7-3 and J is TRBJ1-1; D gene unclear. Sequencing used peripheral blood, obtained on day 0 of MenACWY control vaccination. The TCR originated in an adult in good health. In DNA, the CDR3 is TGTGCCAGCAGCTTAGAGGCCGGTTTAGTGAACACTGAAGCTTTCTTT. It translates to CASSLEAGLVNTEAFF.